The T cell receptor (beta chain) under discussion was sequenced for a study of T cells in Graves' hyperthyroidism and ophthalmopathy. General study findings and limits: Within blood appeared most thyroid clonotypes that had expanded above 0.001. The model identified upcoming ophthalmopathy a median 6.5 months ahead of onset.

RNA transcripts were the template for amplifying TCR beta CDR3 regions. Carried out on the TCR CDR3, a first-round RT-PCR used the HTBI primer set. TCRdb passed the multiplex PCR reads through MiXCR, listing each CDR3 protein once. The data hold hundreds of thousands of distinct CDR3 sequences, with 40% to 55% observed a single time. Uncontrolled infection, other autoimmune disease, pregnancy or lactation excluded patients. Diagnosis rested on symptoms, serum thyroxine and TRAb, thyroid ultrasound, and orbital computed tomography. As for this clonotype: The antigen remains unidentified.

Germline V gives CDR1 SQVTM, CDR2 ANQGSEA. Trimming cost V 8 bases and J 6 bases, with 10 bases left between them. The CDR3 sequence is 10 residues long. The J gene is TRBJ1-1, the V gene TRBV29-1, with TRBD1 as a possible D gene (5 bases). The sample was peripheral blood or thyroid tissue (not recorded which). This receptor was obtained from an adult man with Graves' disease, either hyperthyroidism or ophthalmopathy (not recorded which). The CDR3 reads CSLPRAEAFF. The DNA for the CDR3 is TGCAGCTTGCCCAGGGCTGAAGCTTTCTTT.